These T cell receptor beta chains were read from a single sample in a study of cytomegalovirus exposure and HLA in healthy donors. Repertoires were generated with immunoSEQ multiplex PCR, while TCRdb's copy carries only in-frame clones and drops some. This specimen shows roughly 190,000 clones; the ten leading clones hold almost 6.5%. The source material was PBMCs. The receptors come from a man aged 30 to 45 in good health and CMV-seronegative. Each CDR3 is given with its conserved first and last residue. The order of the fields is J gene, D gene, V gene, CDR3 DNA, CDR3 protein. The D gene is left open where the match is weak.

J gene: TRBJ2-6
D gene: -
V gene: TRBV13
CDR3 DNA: TGTGCCAGCAGCTTCAAGGGGTCTGGGGCCAACGTCCTGACTTTC
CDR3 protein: CASSFKGSGANVLTF

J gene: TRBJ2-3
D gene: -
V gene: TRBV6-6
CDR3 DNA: TGTGCCAGCAGTTACACCCAGGGGAGCACAGATACGCAGTATTTT
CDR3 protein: CASSYTQGSTDTQYF

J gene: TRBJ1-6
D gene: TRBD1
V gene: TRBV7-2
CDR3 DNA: TGTGCCAGCACTTTTTCTCAGGGGGCAAGAAATTCACCCCTCCACTTT
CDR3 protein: CASTFSQGARNSPLHF

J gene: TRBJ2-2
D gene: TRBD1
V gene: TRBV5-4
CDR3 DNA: TGTGCCAGCAGCTTGTACCGGACAGGGTACACCGGGGAGCTGTTTTTT
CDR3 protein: CASSLYRTGYTGELFF

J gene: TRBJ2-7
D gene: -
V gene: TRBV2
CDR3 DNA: TGTGCCAGCGAAGCAGGGTGGGCCTACGAGCAGTACTTC
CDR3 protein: CASEAGWAYEQYF

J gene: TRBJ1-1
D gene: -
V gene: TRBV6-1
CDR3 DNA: TGTGCCAGCAGTCGGGACTCCGGTGAAGCTTTCTTT
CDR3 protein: CASSRDSGEAFF

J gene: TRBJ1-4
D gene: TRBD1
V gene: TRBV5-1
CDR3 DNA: TGCGCCAGCAGCACAGGACAGGGTGGTGAAAAACTGTTTTTT
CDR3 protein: CASSTGQGGEKLFF

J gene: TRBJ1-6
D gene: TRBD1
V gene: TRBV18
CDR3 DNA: TGTGCCAGCTCACCACGAGGACAGGGAGGCAATTCACCCCTCCACTTT
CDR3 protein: CASSPRGQGGNSPLHF

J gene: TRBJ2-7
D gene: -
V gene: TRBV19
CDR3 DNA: TGTGCCAGTAGTCGGGTCATCTCACGGCCCTACGAGCAGTACTTC
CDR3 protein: CASSRVISRPYEQYF

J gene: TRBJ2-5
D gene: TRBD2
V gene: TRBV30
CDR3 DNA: TGTGCCTGGAGTGTCCTAGCGGGGGGCGAGACCCAGTACTTC
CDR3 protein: CAWSVLAGGETQYF

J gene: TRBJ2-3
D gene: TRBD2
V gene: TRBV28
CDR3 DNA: TGTGCCAGCACCCGGGGAGGGAGGAGCACAGATACGCAGTATTTT
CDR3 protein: CASTRGGRSTDTQYF

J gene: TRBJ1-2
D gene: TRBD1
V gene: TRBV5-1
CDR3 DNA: TGCGCCAGCAGCCCCGGACAGGGGTATGGCTACACCTTC
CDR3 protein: CASSPGQGYGYTF

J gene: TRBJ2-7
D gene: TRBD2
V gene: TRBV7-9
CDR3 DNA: TGTGCCAGCAGCTTAGTCCCTAGCGGGAGCTACGAGCAGTACTTC
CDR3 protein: CASSLVPSGSYEQYF

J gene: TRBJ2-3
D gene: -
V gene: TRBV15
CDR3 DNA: TGTGCCACCCGCATCGGGGAAGATACGCAGTATTTT
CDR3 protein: CATRIGEDTQYF

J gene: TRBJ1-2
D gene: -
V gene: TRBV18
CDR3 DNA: TGTGCCAGCTCACCACCGGGTATGGTTGCGAGGGCCGGAGACACCTTC
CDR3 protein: CASSPPGMVARAGDTF

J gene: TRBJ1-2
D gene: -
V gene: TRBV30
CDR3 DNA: TGTGCCTGGAGTGTTGAGCGTGGCTACACCTTC
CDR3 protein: CAWSVERGYTF

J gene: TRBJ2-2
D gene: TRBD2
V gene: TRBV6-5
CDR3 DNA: TGTGCCAGCAGTTACAAAGCGGGATACACCGGGGAGCTGTTTTTT
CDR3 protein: CASSYKAGYTGELFF

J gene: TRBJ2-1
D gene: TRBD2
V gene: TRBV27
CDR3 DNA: TGTGCCAGTAGCGGGAGAGTTGACTTCGATGAGCAGTTCTTC
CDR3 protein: CASSGRVDFDEQFF

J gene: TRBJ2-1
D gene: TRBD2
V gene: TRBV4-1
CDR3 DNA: TGCGCCAGCACCAAAATGGGGCGGGGGGGATACAATGAGCAGTTCTTC
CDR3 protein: CASTKMGRGGYNEQFF

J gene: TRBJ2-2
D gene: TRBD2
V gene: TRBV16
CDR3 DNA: TGTGCCAGCAGCCAGGCCGCTAGCGGGGGCCCTAACACCGGGGAGCTGTTTTTT
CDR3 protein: CASSQAASGGPNTGELFF

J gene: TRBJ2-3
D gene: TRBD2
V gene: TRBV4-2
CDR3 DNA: TGTGCCAGCAGCCAGGTCGGACTAGCGGGAGGGGAGGGCTCAGATACGCAGTATTTT
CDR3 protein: CASSQVGLAGGEGSDTQYF

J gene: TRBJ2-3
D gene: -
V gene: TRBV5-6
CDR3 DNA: TGTGCCAGCAGCTCCGTGGGGGGATCTGGCTTAAGCACAGATACGCAGTATTTT
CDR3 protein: CASSSVGGSGLSTDTQYF

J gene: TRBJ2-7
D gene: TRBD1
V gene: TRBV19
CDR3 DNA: TGTGCCAGTAGTGCAGACCGGGACAGGTCCTACGAGCAGTACTTC
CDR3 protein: CASSADRDRSYEQYF

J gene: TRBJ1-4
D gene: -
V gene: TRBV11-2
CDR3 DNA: TGTGCCAGCAGCTACAGAATTTCCCTGTTTTTT
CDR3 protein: CASSYRISLFF

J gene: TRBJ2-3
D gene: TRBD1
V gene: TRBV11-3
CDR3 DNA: TGTGCCAGCAGCTCCAGACAGGGCCAACGCACAGATACGCAGTATTTT
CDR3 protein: CASSSRQGQRTDTQYF

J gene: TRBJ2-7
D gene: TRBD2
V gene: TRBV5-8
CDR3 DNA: TGTGCCAGCAGCTTGACGAGACTAGCGGGCGAGCAGTACTTC
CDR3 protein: CASSLTRLAGEQYF

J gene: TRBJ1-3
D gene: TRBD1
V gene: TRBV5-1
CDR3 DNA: TGCGCCAGCAGCTTTACAGGGGACTCTGGAAACACCATATATTTT
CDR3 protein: CASSFTGDSGNTIYF

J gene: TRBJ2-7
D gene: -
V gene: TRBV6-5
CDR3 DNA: TGTGCCAGCAGTTACCCGGCCTCAAGCGGTTCCTACGAGCAGTACTTC
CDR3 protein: CASSYPASSGSYEQYF

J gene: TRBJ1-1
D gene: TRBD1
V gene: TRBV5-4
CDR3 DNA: TGTGCCAGCAGCGGACAGGGGGCGCGGACTGAAGCTTTCTTT
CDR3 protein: CASSGQGARTEAFF

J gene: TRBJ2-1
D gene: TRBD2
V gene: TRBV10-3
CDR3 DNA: TGTGCCATCAGTGAGTCGACCCTTCCGGGACTAGCGGGAGTGGAGTTCTTC
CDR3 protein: CAISESTLPGLAGVEFF

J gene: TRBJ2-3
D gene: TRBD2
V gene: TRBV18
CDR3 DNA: TGTGCCAGCTCACCACCGGGACTAGGGGGCACAGATACGCAGTATTTT
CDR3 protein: CASSPPGLGGTDTQYF

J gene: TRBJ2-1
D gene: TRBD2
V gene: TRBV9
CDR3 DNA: TGTGCCAGCAGCGTAGGGGATAGCGGGGGGAGATATGAGCAGTTCTTC
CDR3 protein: CASSVGDSGGRYEQFF

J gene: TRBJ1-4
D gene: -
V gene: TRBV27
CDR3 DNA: TGTGCCAGCAGTCTTGGGCTGGCAACTAATGAAAAACTGTTTTTT
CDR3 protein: CASSLGLATNEKLFF

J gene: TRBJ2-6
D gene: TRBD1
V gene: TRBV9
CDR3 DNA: TGTGCCAGCAGCGTGGGGACAGGGATCGCTGGGGCCAACGTCCTGACTTTC
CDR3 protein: CASSVGTGIAGANVLTF

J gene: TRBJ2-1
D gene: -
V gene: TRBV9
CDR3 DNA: TGTGCCAGCAGCGTAGAGCCCCAATACAATGAGCAGTTCTTC
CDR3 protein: CASSVEPQYNEQFF

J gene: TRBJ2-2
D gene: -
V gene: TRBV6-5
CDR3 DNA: TGTGCCAGCAGTTTTCACGACAGGCCGAACACCGGGGAGCTGTTTTTT
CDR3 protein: CASSFHDRPNTGELFF

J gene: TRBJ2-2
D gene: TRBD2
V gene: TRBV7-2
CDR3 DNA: TGTGCCAGCAGCTCTTCTAGCGGCCGCACCGGGGAGCTGTTTTTT
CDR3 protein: CASSSSSGRTGELFF

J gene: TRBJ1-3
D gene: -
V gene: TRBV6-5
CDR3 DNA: TGTGCCAGCAGGTTCCGTTCCTCTGGAAACACCATATATTTT
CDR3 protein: CASRFRSSGNTIYF

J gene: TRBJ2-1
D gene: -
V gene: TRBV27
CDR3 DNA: TGTGCCAGCAGTTGGCAGGGGGGTGAGCAGTTCTTC
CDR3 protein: CASSWQGGEQFF

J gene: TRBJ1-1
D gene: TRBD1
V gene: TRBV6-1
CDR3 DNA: TGTGCCAGCACTACGGGACAGGGGGCGGTCACTGAAGCTTTCTTT
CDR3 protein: CASTTGQGAVTEAFF

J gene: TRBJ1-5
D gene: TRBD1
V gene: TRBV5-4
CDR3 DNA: TGTGCCAGCAGCTTCCGTGGGACAGGGGGTTTCCAGCCCCAGCATTTT
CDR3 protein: CASSFRGTGGFQPQHF

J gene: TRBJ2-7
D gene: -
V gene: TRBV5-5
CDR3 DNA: TGTGCCAGCAGCCTGGCTGGGGGCGCAACCTACGAGCAGTACTTC
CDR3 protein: CASSLAGGATYEQYF

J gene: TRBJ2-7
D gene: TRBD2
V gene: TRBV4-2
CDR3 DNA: TGTGCCAGCAGCCAGGGGAGGGAGCCGGGCTCCTACGAGCAGTACTTC
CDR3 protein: CASSQGREPGSYEQYF

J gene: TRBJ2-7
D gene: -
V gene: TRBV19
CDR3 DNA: TGTGCCAGTAGTATGCTAGGAGAAGTCTACGAGCAGTACTTC
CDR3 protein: CASSMLGEVYEQYF

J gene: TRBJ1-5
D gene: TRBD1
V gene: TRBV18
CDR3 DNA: TGTGCCAGCTCACCACCGAGGACCAGGGGACAGGGGGCTTTGGAGCCCCAGCATTTT
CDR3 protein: CASSPPRTRGQGALEPQHF

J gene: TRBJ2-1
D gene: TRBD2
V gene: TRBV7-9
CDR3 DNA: TGTGCCAGCAGCATTTGGTCTCTAGCGGGATCGAATGAGCAGTTCTTC
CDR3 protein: CASSIWSLAGSNEQFF